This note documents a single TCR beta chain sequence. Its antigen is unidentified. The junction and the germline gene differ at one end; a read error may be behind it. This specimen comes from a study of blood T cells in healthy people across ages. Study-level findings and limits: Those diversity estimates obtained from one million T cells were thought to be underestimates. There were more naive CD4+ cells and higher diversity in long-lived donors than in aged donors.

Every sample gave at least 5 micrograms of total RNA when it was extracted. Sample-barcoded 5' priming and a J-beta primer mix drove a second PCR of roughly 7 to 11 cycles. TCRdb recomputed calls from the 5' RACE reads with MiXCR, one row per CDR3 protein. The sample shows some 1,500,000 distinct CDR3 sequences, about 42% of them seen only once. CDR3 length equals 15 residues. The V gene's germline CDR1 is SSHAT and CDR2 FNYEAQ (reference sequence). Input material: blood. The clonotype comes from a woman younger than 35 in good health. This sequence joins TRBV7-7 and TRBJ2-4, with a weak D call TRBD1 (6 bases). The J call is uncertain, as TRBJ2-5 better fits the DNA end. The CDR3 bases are TGTGCTAGCAGCTTAGTCCTGGGGGCAGGGGAGACCCAGTACTTC. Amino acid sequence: CASSLVLGAGETQYF.